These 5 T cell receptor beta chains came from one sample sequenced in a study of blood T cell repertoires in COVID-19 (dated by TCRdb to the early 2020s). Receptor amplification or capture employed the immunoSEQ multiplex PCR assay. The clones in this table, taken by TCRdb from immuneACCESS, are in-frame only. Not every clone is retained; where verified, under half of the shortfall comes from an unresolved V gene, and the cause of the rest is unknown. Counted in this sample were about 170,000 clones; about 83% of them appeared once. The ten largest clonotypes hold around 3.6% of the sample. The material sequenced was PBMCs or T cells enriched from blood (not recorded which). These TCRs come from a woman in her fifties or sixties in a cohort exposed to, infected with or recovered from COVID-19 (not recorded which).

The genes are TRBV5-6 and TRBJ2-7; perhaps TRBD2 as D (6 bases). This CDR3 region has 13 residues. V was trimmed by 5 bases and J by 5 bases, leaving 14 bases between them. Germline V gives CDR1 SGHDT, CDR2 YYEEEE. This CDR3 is CASRPTSSHEQYF. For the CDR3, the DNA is TGTGCCAGCAGACCGACTAGTTCTCACGAGCAGTACTTC.

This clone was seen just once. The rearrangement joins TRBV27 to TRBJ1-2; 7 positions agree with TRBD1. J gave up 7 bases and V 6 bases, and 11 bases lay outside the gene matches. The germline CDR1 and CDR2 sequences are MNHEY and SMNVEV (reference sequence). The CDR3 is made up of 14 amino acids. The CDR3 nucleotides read TGTGCCAGCAGGCCTACAGGGGCAATTTCTGGCTACACCTTC. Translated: CASRPTGAISGYTF.

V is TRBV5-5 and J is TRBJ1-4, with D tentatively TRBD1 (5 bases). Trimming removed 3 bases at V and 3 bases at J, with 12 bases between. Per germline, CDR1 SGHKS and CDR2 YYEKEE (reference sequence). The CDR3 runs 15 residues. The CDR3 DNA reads TGTGCCAGCAGCTCAGGGATGTCGGCTAATGAAAAACTGTTTTTT. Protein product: CASSSGMSANEKLFF.

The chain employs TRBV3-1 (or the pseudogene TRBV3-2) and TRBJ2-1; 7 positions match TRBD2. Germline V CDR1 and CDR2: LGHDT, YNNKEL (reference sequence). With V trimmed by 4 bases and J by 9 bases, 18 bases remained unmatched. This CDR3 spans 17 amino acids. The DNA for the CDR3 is TGTGCCAGCAGCCCCGGGGACCTTTTACTAGCGAGGGTTGAGCAGTTCTTC. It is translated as CASSPGDLLLARVEQFF.

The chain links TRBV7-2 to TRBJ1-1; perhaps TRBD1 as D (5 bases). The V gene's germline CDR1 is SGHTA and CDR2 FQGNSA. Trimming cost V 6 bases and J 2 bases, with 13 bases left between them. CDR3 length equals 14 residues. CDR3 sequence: CASRLRGINTEAFF. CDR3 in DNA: TGTGCCAGCAGGCTCCGGGGGATAAACACTGAAGCTTTCTTT.